This is a list of T cell receptor beta chains from one sample in a study of T cells in Graves' hyperthyroidism and ophthalmopathy. TCRdb called the multiplex PCR reads again in MiXCR, with one record for every CDR3 protein. The data hold 700,000 or so distinct CDR3 sequences, with about a sixth observed a single time. What was sequenced was blood. The receptors here all came from a man between 18 and 29 years old with Graves' hyperthyroidism. Both conserved end residues are part of each CDR3. Each record gives: V gene, CDR3 protein.

>TRBV7-2
CASSLGTRQPQHF
>TRBV6-2/TRBV6-3
CASSYIGGTEAFF
>TRBV7-9
CASSPGMLELFF
>TRBV19
CASSDSHYGYTF
>TRBV29-1
CSVAVGTGSTDTQYF
>TRBV7-2
CASSVSGSSGTDTQYF
>TRBV10-3
CAIRAGQNTGELFF
>TRBV30
CASSSPGQGAGEQFF
>TRBV18
CASSPQGELALADTQYF
>TRBV24-1
CATSEAGTGKNEKLFF
>TRBV18
CASSPSVLAKNIQYF
>TRBV20-1
CSATKQETQYF
>TRBV28
CASTQQGYNQPQHF
>TRBV20-1
CSAPRGGGNTGELFF
>TRBV29-1
CSVGRQDNEQFF
>TRBV12-3/TRBV12-4
CASSLAGGIHNEQFF
>TRBV7-9
CASSRDYLAEQFF
>TRBV7-9
CASSRLETQYF
>TRBV6-1
CASSDYGQETF
>TRBV4-2
CASSQGPTGGHEQYF
>TRBV6-1
CASKLTGTSLTDPYF
>TRBV2
CASRKDRVNTEAFF
>TRBV28
CASREVYLDSPLHF
>TRBV11-3
CASSCRWGDPTQYF
>TRBV6-1
CASSLLAALVVAKNIQYF
>TRBV7-9
CASSLETGNSPLHF
>TRBV20-1
CSAHPWLGRDEQFF
>TRBV6-1
CASKQGAENQPQHF
>TRBV19
CASGDRGSSYEQYF
>TRBV12-5
CASGLHIAGGAYEQYF
>TRBV15
CATSKDGVLRPNAEAFF
>TRBV7-2
CASSFVLEQFF
>TRBV5-1
CASSQGVAYNEQFF
>TRBV6-1
CASHRGNPRGSSYEQYF
>TRBV28
CASSLLPGTSGTGELFF
>TRBV29-1
CSGRNADIYNEQFF
>TRBV28
CASSNNRGGWSGANVLTF
>TRBV3-1
CASTLGDTEAFF
>TRBV7-3
CASSLFASAYNEQFF
>TRBV27
CASSPIPLAGGAYEQYF
>TRBV4-1
CASSFPGEQFF
>TRBV11-2
CASTLRGTASTDTQYF
>TRBV20-1
CSARAPGTKNIQYF
>TRBV24-1
CATSVPGLAGTDTQYF
>TRBV2
CASSVRTNYGYTF
>TRBV7-2
CASSEAGPPGEEQYF
>TRBV2
CASSSDNQETQYF
>TRBV30
CAWSVGAGSEKLFF
>TRBV18
CASSPVPGQGPDTQYF
>TRBV6-6
CASSYSNPADEQFF
>TRBV28
CASSVGGGAGQPQHF
>TRBV20-1
CSAPGPMNTEAFF